The clone carrying this T cell receptor (beta chain) was found a few times. Participants spanned ages roughly 18 to 95 years and resided in about 24 US areas. Participants' reported clinical history set cohort assignment. TCRdb's copy holds only in-frame clones and misses some; the assay was immunoSEQ multiplex PCR. The sample yields hundreds of thousands of clones, over 80% seen once. These data are taken from a study of blood T cell repertoires in COVID-19. Background on the study: Nucleic acid was either cDNA or gDNA, and it came from T cells, B-cell-depleted T cells, or PBMCs.

This TCR was sampled from a man aged 25-45 years who had recovered from COVID-19. Sample: PBMCs or T cells enriched from blood (not recorded which).

CDR3 DNA: TGTGCCAGCAAAGGTTACAGTAGTAATGAAAAACTGTTTTTT. Translated, it gives CASKGYSSNEKLFF. The rearrangement links TRBV27 to TRBJ1-4; D is uncertain. Germline CDR1 MNHEY, CDR2 SMNVEV (reference sequence). The CDR3 covers 14 residues. Trimming cost V 7 bases and J 4 bases, with 13 bases left between them.